Below, 2 T cell receptor beta chains from the same sample are listed, as sequenced in a study of blood T cell repertoires in COVID-19. Measured with immunoSEQ multiplex PCR; TCRdb has only the in-frame clones, and not every one. This table has roughly 100,000 clones, around nine tenths appearing once. The material sequenced was peripheral blood. Receptors originate from a man in his fifties with active or convalescent COVID-19.

The chain couples TRBV3-1 (or the pseudogene TRBV3-2) to TRBJ2-4, with D unclear. With 0 bases removed from V and 9 bases from J, the gap between germline ends came to 9 bases. CDR3 size: 13 residues. Germline CDR1 LGHDT, CDR2 YNNKEL (reference sequence). CDR3 sequence (DNA): TGTGCCAGCAGCCAAGAAGGCCCGGGCATTCAGTACTTC. It yields the protein CASSQEGPGIQYF.

The CDR3: CASSLREQGVLHTEAFF. As DNA, the CDR3 is TGTGCCAGCAGCTTAAGGGAACAGGGAGTCTTACACACTGAAGCTTTCTTT. This sequence joins TRBV7-2 and TRBJ1-1; weak D call: TRBD1 (6 bases). Trimming shortened V by 2 bases and J by 3 bases, and 19 bases separated the two germline ends. Germline values: CDR1 SGHTA, CDR2 FQGNSA. The CDR3 is 17 residues long.